This TCR beta chain was captured by sequencing in a study of identical twins (dated by TCRdb to 2016 to 2018). At the level of the whole study: To test whether fetal clonotypes persist, the study used deep sequencing on TCR alpha and beta repertoires from monozygotic twins, unrelated adults of various ages, and cord blood. To rule out contamination, the twin experiments were replicated at different times with different library preparation protocols. Study-level results and caveats: Fewer insertions were carried by abundant cord blood beta clonotypes; a weaker similar trend was observed in young adult naive repertoires, while no such trend was observed in memory repertoires. Zero-insertion analyses could be partly confounded by invariant T cells such as MAIT and iNKT, although diverse VJ usage argued against such confounding for most clonotypes. In beta out-of-frame sequences, excess twin sharing was weaker, because having fewer shared sequences lowered the signal-to-noise ratio. Out-of-frame TCR alpha sequences shared between twins showed an excess of low generation-probability sequences compared with coincidental sharing between unrelated individuals. Because the same donors could not be followed over many years, the conclusions depended on cross-sectional statistical analysis. Out-of-frame TCR alpha sharing in monozygotic twins was systematically underestimated by recombination models, whereas sharing between unrelated individuals was in agreement with the recombination models.

The germline V gene gives CDR1 as SGHVS and CDR2 as FNYEAQ. Reading from cysteine to phenylalanine, the CDR3 counts 17 amino acids. The read is trimmed to its CDR3 DNA, 51 bases read in frame from base 1. V ends up 1 base short and J 1 base short, with an unmatched junction base count of 5. The library was made by 5' RACE. Instrument on record: Illumina HiSeq 2000. Template switching introduced a universal primer binding site; the final cDNA contained a unique molecular identifier, enabling accurate counting of TCR cDNA molecules. Specific primers in the conserved constant-segment region were used to synthesize first-strand cDNA for TCR alpha and beta chains. To control for contamination, every cDNA library was double barcoded, receiving both a SMART-Mk sample barcode and Illumina barcodes. TruSeq adapter sequences and Illumina sample barcodes were added in two successive PCR steps. The TCR alpha and beta cDNA libraries were sequenced on the Illumina HiSeq platform using custom primers. Per the source publication's procedure: MiGEC processed the raw reads to extract unique molecular identifiers, while MiXCR was used to determine the CDR3 positions. For each individual, recombination models were inferred using an EM algorithm with the repgenHMM and IGoR tools. The tcR package in R was used for shared clonotype analysis, with sharing normalized by the product of cloneset sizes. Out-of-frame nonproductive sequences were analyzed to study raw recombination free of thymic and clonal selection effects. TCRdb passed the public sequencing reads through fastp at Q25 and MiXCR, retaining productive beta sequences. When rows share a CDR3 protein, they turn into one entry using the most common DNA and genes. TCRdb, not the original authors, processed these V and J calls. The sample table contains 600,000 to 850,000 distinct CDR3 sequences; only one count was recorded for 18% of them. Around 13% of the sample is taken by the ten largest.

This clonotype was found a few times. It lacks a known antigen. The sample holds no much larger clone one base away, and base qualities are not on file. Every donor was a healthy Caucasian. The twin cohort consisted of three pairs of female monozygotic twins, all aged roughly 18 to 29 years. Peripheral blood mononuclear cells were used as the source from which RNA for TCR libraries was isolated. This sample also belongs to another study, concerning T cells expressing NK-cell markers. The second paper states: Three sorted T-cell subsets (CD3+CD56+NKG2C+, CD3+CD56+NKG2C- and CD3+CD56-NKG2C+) from 7 to 9 donors had their TCR beta-chain repertoires profiled. Among the eight sequenced donors, only one was HCMV-seronegative, while the other seven were HCMV-seropositive. To restrict sorting to alphabetaTCR-expressing T cells, an anti-gammadeltaTCR antibody was added in several experiments. For roughly six donors, the dominant CD3+CD56+NKG2C+ clonotypes were among the top 10 CD8+ clonotypes and accounted for about 1.0-7.5% of CD8+ T cells. Those dominant clonotypes were again the most abundant among CD3+CD56-NKG2C+ cells in several donors, at about 25-60.1%. Whether the expanded NKG2C-expressing T cell clones were specific for HCMV antigens was left unclear. The study sequenced eight donors, all healthy volunteers chosen at random: three men and five women. HCMV serostatus was determined by detecting HCMV-specific IgG in serum with a commercial ELISA kit. For a handful of donors, bulk peripheral blood T-cell repertoires were additionally sequenced from unsorted PBMC. MIGEC was used to demultiplex reads and group the reads by UMI, and MiTCR was used to assemble and quantify clonotypes. To remove erroneous sequences, TCR cDNA sequences were retained only when supported by two or more reads. The tcR package was used for downstream repertoire analysis, and clonotypes were matched between fractions using CDR3 nucleotide sequence together with V segment. VDJmatch was used to annotate antigen specificity against VDJdb, with one amino acid substitution allowed in CDR3.

This receptor chain uses TRBV7-6 and TRBJ2-5; TRBD1 agrees with 11 junctional bases. The receptor's source is a woman aged 18-29 years in good health. Sample: PBMCs. CDR3 loop: CASSLGRTGGFQETQYF. The DNA is as follows: TGTGCCAGCAGCTTAGGGAGGACAGGGGGCTTCCAAGAGACCCAGTACTTC.